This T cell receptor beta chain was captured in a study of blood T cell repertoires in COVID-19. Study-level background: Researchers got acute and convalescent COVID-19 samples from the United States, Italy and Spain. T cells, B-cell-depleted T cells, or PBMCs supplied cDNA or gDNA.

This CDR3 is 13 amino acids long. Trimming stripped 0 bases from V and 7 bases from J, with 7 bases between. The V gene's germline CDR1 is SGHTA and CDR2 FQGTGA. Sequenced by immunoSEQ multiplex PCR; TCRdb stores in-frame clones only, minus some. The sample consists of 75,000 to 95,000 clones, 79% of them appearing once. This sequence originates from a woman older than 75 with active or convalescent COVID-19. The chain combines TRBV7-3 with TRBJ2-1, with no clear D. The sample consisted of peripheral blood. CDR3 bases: TGTGCCAGCAGCTTAACTAGCTGGAATGAGCAGTTCTTC. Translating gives CASSLTSWNEQFF. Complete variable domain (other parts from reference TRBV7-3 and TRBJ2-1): GAGVSQTPSNKVTEKGKYVELRCDPISGHTALYWYRQSLGQGPEFLIYFQGTGAADDSGLPNDRFFAVRPEGSVSTLKIQRTERGDSAVYLCASSLTSWNEQFFGPGTRLTVL.